This TCR beta chain was sequenced during a study of T cells in Graves' hyperthyroidism and ophthalmopathy. This clonotype has more than one count but fewer than ten. Used for diagnoses were clinical symptoms, serum thyroxine and TRAb, thyroid ultrasound and orbital computed tomography. Researchers took RNA transcripts and amplified the TCR beta CDR3 regions from them. Primed by the HTBI set, a first-round RT-PCR was run on the TCR CDR3. Each CDR3 protein is one row after TCRdb ran MiXCR on the multiplex PCR reads. The sample has around 270,000 distinct CDR3 sequences, about 19% seen once. The V gene's germline CDR1 is GTSNPN and CDR2 SVGIG (reference sequence). This CDR3 has 15 residues. V was shortened by 2 bases and J by 4 bases, with 17 bases between the two germline ends.

The rearrangement links TRBV30 to TRBJ1-2; D might be TRBD1 (5 bases). The source is a man aged 45-60 years with Graves' ophthalmopathy. Sequences were obtained from blood. CDR3 nucleotide sequence: TGTGCCTGGAGTAAGGGTGTTCCGGGGACCTATGGCTACACCTTC. Translating it yields CAWSKGVPGTYGYTF. The full variable domain, its missing parts supplied by reference TRBV30 and TRBJ1-2, is SQTIHQWPATLVQPVGSPLSLECTVEGTSNPNLYWYRQAAGRGLQLLFYSVGIGQISSEVPQNLSASRPQDRQFILSSKKLLLSDSGFYLCAWSKGVPGTYGYTFGSGTRLTVV.